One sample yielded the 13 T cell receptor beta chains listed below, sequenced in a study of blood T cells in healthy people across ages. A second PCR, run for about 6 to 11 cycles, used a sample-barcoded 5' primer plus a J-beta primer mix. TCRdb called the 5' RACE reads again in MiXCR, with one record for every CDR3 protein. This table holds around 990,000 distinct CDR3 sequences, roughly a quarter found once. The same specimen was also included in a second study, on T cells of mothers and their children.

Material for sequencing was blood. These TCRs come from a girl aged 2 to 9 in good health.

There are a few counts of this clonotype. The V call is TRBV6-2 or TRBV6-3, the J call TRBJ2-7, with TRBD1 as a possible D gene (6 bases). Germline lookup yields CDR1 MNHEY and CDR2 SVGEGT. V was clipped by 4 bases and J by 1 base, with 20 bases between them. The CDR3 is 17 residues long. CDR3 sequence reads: CASSFHPEWGRSYEQYF. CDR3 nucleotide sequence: TGTGCCAGCAGTTTCCACCCCGAATGGGGGCGATCCTACGAGCAGTACTTC.

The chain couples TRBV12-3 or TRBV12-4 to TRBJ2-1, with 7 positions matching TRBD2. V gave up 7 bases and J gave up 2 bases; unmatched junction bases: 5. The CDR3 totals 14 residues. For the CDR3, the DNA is TGTGCCAGCAACCCGGGGGGACCCTACAATGAGCAGTTCTTC. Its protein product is CASNPGGPYNEQFF.

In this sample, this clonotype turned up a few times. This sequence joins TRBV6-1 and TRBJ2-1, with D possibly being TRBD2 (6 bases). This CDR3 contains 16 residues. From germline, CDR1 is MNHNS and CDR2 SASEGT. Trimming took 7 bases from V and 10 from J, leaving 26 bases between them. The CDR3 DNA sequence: TGTGCCAGCAAGGGTGGGACGGGAGCGGCGAGTAGGGAGCAGTTCTTC. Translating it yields CASKGGTGAASREQFF.

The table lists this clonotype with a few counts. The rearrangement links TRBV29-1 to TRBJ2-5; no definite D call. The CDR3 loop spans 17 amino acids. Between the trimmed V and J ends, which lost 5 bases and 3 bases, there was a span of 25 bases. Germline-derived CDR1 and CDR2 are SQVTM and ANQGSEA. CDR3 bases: TGCAGCGTTTTGCAAAAACACCGGACCGATACGAAAGAGACCCAGTACTTC. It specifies CSVLQKHRTDTKETQYF.

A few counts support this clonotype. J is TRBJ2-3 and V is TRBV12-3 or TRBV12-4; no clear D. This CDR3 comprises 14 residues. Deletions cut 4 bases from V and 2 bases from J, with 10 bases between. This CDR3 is CASSWGTDTDTQYF. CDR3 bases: TGTGCCAGCAGTTGGGGAACCGACACAGATACGCAGTATTTT.

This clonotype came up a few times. The CDR3 DNA is TGTGCCAGCAGTTCACTTGCTAGCGGTGAGCAGTACTTC. Translated, it gives CASSSLASGEQYF. The chain combines TRBV27 with TRBJ2-7; 7 bases are a match to TRBD2. Germline loops: CDR1 MNHEY, CDR2 SMNVEV (reference sequence). V was pared by 4 bases and J by 7 bases, with 7 bases of the junction left unmatched. CDR3 length equals 13 residues.

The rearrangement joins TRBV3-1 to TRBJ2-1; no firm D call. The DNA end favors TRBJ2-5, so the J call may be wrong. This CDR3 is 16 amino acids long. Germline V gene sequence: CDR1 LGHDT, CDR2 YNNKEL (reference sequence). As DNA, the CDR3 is TGTGCCAGCAGCCCGATCATAGGAGAGTATCAAGAGACCCAGTACTTC. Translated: CASSPIIGEYQETQYF.

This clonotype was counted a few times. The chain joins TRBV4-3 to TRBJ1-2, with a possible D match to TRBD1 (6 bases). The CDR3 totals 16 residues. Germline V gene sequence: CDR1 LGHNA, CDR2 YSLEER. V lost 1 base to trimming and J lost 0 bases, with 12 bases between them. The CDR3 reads CASSQVTGLTNYGYTF. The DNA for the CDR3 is TGCGCCAGCAGCCAAGTCACAGGGTTAACTAACTATGGCTACACCTTC.

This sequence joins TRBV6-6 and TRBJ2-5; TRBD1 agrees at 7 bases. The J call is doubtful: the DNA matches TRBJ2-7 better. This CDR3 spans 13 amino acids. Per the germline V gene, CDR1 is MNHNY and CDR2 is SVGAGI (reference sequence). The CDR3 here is CASRPTGVYEQYF. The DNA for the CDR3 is TGTGCCAGCAGGCCTACAGGGGTCTACGAGCAGTACTTC.

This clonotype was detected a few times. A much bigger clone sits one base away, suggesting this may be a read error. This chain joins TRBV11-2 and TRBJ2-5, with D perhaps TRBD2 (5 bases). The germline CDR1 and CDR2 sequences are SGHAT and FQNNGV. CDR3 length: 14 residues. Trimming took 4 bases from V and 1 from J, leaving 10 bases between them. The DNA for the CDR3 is TGTGCCAGCAGCTGCCGCGGAGGCCAAGAGACCCAGTACTTC. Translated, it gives CASSCRGGQETQYF.

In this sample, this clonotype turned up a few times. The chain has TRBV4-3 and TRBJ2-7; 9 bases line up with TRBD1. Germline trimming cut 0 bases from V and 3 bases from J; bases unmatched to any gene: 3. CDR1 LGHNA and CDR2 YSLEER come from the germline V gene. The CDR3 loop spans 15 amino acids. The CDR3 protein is CASSQEVDRGYEQYF. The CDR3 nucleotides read TGCGCCAGCAGCCAAGAAGTGGACAGGGGCTACGAGCAGTACTTC.

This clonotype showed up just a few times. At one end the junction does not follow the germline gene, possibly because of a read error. The CDR3 sequence: CASSLLMLGAGLAGVEETQYF. In DNA form, the CDR3 reads TGTGCCAGCAGTTTATTGATGCTTGGTGCTGGACTAGCGGGAGTAGAGGAGACCCAGTACTTT. The chain couples TRBV28 to TRBJ2-3; TRBD2 matches at 13 bases. The CDR3 length is 21 residues. Germline CDR1 reads MDHEN; CDR2 reads SYDVKM.

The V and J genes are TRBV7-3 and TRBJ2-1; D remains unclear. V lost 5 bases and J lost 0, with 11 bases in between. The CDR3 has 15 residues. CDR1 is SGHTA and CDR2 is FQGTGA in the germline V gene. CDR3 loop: CASSPYHSSYNEQFF. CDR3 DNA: TGTGCCAGCAGCCCCTACCATAGCTCCTACAATGAGCAGTTCTTC.